The 21 T cell receptor beta chains in this list originate from one sample, sequenced in a study of response to subunit inactivated influenza vaccine. TCRdb reprocessed the RT-PCR reads via MiXCR and lists one record per CDR3 protein. In the table there are more than 700,000 distinct CDR3 sequences, 21% of which are singletons. Here the sequenced sample was PBMCs from blood, taken approximately 5 days after vaccination. The receptors originated from a man aged 50 to 59 who received an inactivated influenza vaccine.

This chain joins TRBV27 and TRBJ2-2; no firm D call. There are 15 residues in the CDR3. Germline V gene lookup returns CDR1 MNHEY and CDR2 SMNVEV (reference sequence). Between the trimmed V and J ends, which lost 5 bases and 6 bases, there was a span of 16 bases. The CDR3 DNA reads as TGTGCCAGCAGTCCCACTTCGATGCCGGCCGGGGAGCTGTTTTTT. Its translation is CASSPTSMPAGELFF.

The sample holds a few counts of this clonotype. The chain recombines TRBV11-2 with TRBJ2-5, with 15 bases matching TRBD2. From germline, CDR1 is SGHAT and CDR2 FQNNGV. This CDR3 contains 16 residues. Trimming cost V 5 bases and J 2 bases; bases outside gene matches: 3. The CDR3 coding sequence is TGTGCCAGCAGCATCGGACTAGCGGGGGGGCAAGAGACCCAGTACTTC. Its translation is CASSIGLAGGQETQYF.

This clonotype was seen just once. V usage is TRBV3-1 and J usage is TRBJ2-2; D remains ambiguous. V lost 2 bases and J 1 base, leaving 11 bases between the germline ends. This CDR3 comprises 16 residues. Germline V gene data show CDR1 as LGHDT and CDR2 as YNNKEL (reference sequence). The CDR3 sequence is CASSQYSNLNTGELFF. In DNA, the CDR3 is TGTGCCAGCAGCCAATACAGCAATTTGAACACCGGGGAGCTGTTTTTT.

The V gene is TRBV6-6, the J gene TRBJ1-1; TRBD1 aligns across 9 bases. The CDR3 runs 12 residues. The V gene's germline CDR1 is MNHNY and CDR2 SVGAGI (reference sequence). The V gene end was trimmed by 6 bases and the J gene end by 6 bases; junction bases not matched to a gene: 2. CDR3 protein: CASRDRGPEAFF. CDR3 sequence (DNA): TGTGCCAGCAGGGACAGGGGACCTGAAGCTTTCTTT.

The genes are TRBV30 and TRBJ2-1; 8 bases are a match to TRBD2. Germline CDR1 GTSNPN, CDR2 SVGIG (reference sequence). The CDR3 extends over 16 amino acids. The J segment lost 3 bases and the V segment lost 2 bases, leaving 9 bases of the junction unmatched. The CDR3 sequence: CAWSSGSGGNYNEQFF. CDR3 coding DNA: TGTGCCTGGAGTTCGGGGAGCGGGGGCAACTACAATGAGCAGTTCTTC.

The table lists this clonotype with many counts. The V call is TRBV12-3 or TRBV12-4, the J call TRBJ2-1, with a possible D match to TRBD2 (5 bases). The CDR3 loop spans 13 amino acids. V was trimmed by 3 bases and J by 6 bases, leaving 9 bases between them. CDR3 nucleotide sequence: TGTGCCAGCAGTTTCCGCGGGTTCAATGAGCAGTTCTTC. Protein product: CASSFRGFNEQFF.

This chain connects TRBV20-1 to TRBJ1-1; TRBD1 matches at 8 bases. Trimming at V came to 4 bases and at J to 0 bases, leaving 4 bases not matched to a gene. Germline V gene lookup returns CDR1 DFQATT and CDR2 SNEGSKA (reference sequence). The CDR3 consists of 14 residues. Here the CDR3 DNA reads TGCAGTGCTACGCGGGACAGGATGAACACTGAAGCTTTCTTT. Its translation: CSATRDRMNTEAFF.

The chain carries TRBV4-3 and TRBJ2-5; maybe TRBD2 (5 bases). CDR1 is LGHNA, CDR2 YSLEER, per germline. The CDR3 is 15 residues long. V lost 2 bases and J lost 1, with 11 bases in between. CDR3 sequence reads: CASSQYRESQETQYF. CDR3 nucleotide sequence: TGCGCCAGCAGCCAATATAGGGAGTCCCAAGAGACCCAGTACTTC.

Only a few counts were recorded for this clonotype. This chain links TRBV4-3 with TRBJ2-7; 8 positions agree with TRBD1. The germline V gene has CDR1 LGHNA and CDR2 YSLEER. V lost 4 bases, J lost 3 bases, and 8 bases stayed unmatched. The CDR3 contains 15 residues. DNA of the CDR3: TGCGCCAGCAGCCGAGGAATGGACAGGGACTACGAGCAGTACTTC. This sequence encodes CASSRGMDRDYEQYF.

This clonotype appeared many times. The chain is built from TRBV6-6 and TRBJ2-2; D unresolved. Germline loops: CDR1 MNHNY, CDR2 SVGAGI (reference sequence). Trimming shortened V by 6 bases and J by 3 bases, and 8 bases separated the two germline ends. The CDR3 sequence is 13 residues long. CDR3 DNA sequence: TGTGCCAGCAGATCCGTGGACACCGGGGAGCTGTTTTTT. Encoded protein: CASRSVDTGELFF.

This chain joins TRBV6-1 and TRBJ2-1; 8 bases are shared with TRBD1. The CDR3 totals 15 residues. J lost 12 bases, V lost 6 bases, and 16 bases had no gene match. CDR1 and CDR2 (germline): MNHNS, SASEGT. CDR3 in amino acids: CASSPGTGGILRQFF. As DNA, the CDR3 is TGTGCCAGCAGCCCAGGGACAGGTGGGATATTGAGGCAGTTCTTC.

The gene calls are TRBV20-1 and TRBJ2-1; either TRBD1 or TRBD2 may supply D (5 bases each). The V end was cut by 6 bases, the J end by 4 bases, with 19 bases between. The CDR3 loop spans 15 amino acids. Germline values: CDR1 DFQATT, CDR2 SNEGSKA (reference sequence). As DNA, the CDR3 is TGCAGTGCCCACGTCTGGGGGAAGGGGTACAATGAGCAGTTCTTC. Protein product: CSAHVWGKGYNEQFF.

The chain is built from TRBV29-1 and TRBJ1-1; D gene uncertain. The CDR3 covers 16 residues. Trimming cost V 7 bases and J 1 base, with 22 bases left between them. CDR1 and CDR2 from the germline V gene are SQVTM and ANQGSEA. The CDR3 is CSALGVWGVTNTEAFF. CDR3 nucleotide sequence: TGCAGCGCCTTAGGAGTTTGGGGAGTTACGAACACTGAAGCTTTCTTT.

The V call is TRBV10-3, the J call TRBJ2-1; TRBD1 matches 7 bases. Germline V gene sequence: CDR1 ENHRY, CDR2 SYGVKD. V was clipped by 2 bases and J by 0 bases; unmatched bases: 7. The CDR3 has 17 residues. Written as DNA, the CDR3 is TGTGCCATCAGTGAGCCGGGACAGTCCCGCTCCTACAATGAGCAGTTCTTC. This translates into CAISEPGQSRSYNEQFF.

Only a few counts were recorded for this clonotype. The chain links TRBV12-3 or TRBV12-4 to TRBJ2-3, with D perhaps being TRBD1 or TRBD2 (6 bases each). The CDR3 covers 16 residues. Trimming removed 3 bases at V and 4 bases at J, with 17 bases between. CDR3 sequence (DNA): TGTGCCAGCAGTTTGCGCCAATCGGGGGCATCAGATACGCAGTATTTT. It translates to CASSLRQSGASDTQYF.

This clonotype occurred many times. V gene TRBV9 combines with J gene TRBJ2-1; tentative D call: TRBD2 (6 bases). The CDR3 has 15 residues. V dropped 3 bases and J dropped 6 bases, with 16 bases sitting between them. CDR1 and CDR2 from the germline V gene are SGDLS and YYNGEE. CDR3 sequence: CASSAKDYQSNEQFF. The CDR3 DNA is TGTGCCAGCAGCGCGAAGGACTACCAGTCCAATGAGCAGTTCTTC.

Comment on this clonotype: A much bigger clone sits one base away, suggesting this may be a read error. The chain links TRBV10-3 to TRBJ2-7, with 11 bases aligning to TRBD2. Trimming cost V 6 bases and J 2 bases; bases outside gene matches: 6. CDR1 and CDR2 from the germline V gene are ENHRY and SYGVKD. This CDR3 contains 15 residues. The CDR3 here is CAIREGTSGPYEQYF. Here the CDR3 DNA reads TGTGCCATCAGAGAGGGGACTAGCGGACCCTACGAGCAGTACTTC.

This clonotype was counted at least ten times. The chain has TRBV6-2 or TRBV6-3 and TRBJ2-5, with D perhaps TRBD1 (6 bases). Trimming cost V 2 bases and J 10 bases, with 20 bases left between them. The CDR3 spans 15 residues. Germline loops: CDR1 MNHEY, CDR2 SVGEGT. This CDR3 is CASSYPEQGSLGQYF. The CDR3 DNA follows: TGTGCCAGCAGTTACCCGGAACAGGGCTCCCTGGGCCAGTACTTC.

The rearrangement uses TRBV4-3 and TRBJ1-1, with 7 bases identical to TRBD1. The germline CDR1 and CDR2 sequences are LGHNA and YSLEER. The CDR3 extends over 13 amino acids. J gave up 7 bases and V 0 bases, and 2 bases lay outside the gene matches. As DNA, the CDR3 is TGCGCCAGCAGCCAAGATAGGACAGGTGAAGCTTTCTTT. Protein: CASSQDRTGEAFF.

The chain uses TRBV2 and TRBJ1-2, with 9 bases fitting TRBD1. Unmatched junction bases numbered 16, after V lost 10 bases and J lost 4 bases. Germline V gene lookup returns CDR1 SNHLY and CDR2 FYNNEI. CDR3 size: 16 residues. The CDR3 loop reads CATDSVPGQGAYGYTF. The CDR3 nucleotides are TGTGCCACCGACTCAGTACCGGGACAGGGCGCCTATGGCTACACCTTC.

This clonotype was recorded a few times. The rearrangement joins TRBV10-3 to TRBJ1-2, with no clear D. Trimming took 0 bases from V and 3 from J, leaving 11 bases between them. Germline loops: CDR1 ENHRY, CDR2 SYGVKD. CDR3 length equals 15 residues. The CDR3 DNA reads as TGTGCCATCAGTGAGTCTCCCAGGCCGGACTATGGCTACACCTTC. Translated, it gives CAISESPRPDYGYTF.